This T cell receptor beta chain was captured in a study of CD8 T cells in Susac syndrome. The V and J ends lost 1 base and 1 base respectively, with 19 bases between them. Germline values: CDR1 SGHTA, CDR2 FQGNSA. This CDR3 spans 18 amino acids. When the RNA was reverse transcribed, random hexamers were used with an input of about 0.5 to 1 ug. TCR beta CDR3 was amplified by immunoSEQ covering 54 Vbeta and 13 Jbeta. TCRdb used MiXCR to reprocess the immunoSEQ multiplex PCR reads, holding one entry per CDR3 protein. There are more than 200,000 distinct CDR3 sequences in the sample; 80% to 95% occur only once, and 0.065% to 0.075% lies in the top ten.

The sequenced sample consisted of CD4+ T cells from PBMCs. This sequence originates from a human donor with multiple sclerosis. This chain joins TRBV7-2 and TRBJ1-1; the D gene is possibly TRBD1 (6 bases). CDR3 protein: CASSLVWGQGKGNTEAFF. The CDR3 DNA is TGTGCCAGCAGCTTAGTATGGGGACAAGGAAAAGGGAACACTGAAGCTTTCTTT.